This T cell receptor (beta chain) was sequenced for a study of cytomegalovirus exposure and HLA in healthy donors. As to this clone: Its antigen is currently unknown.

The PCR used 60 Vbeta and 13 Jbeta primers. TCRdb keeps only in-frame clones here, not all; method: immunoSEQ multiplex PCR. The sample carries 120,000 or so clones, under 70% recorded once. The V end lost 5 bases, the J end lost 4 bases, and 10 bases lay between the germline ends. Per the germline V gene, CDR1 is LNHDA and CDR2 is SQIVND (reference sequence). The CDR3 loop spans 13 amino acids. The study, taken as a whole, reports: A later analysis linked a missense variant in DCLRE1C to the trimming of TCR beta V and J genes. Among donors in an Asian-associated ancestry cluster, a later analysis reportedly found fewer N-insertions than the roughly 670-donor mean.

Sequencing was performed on PBMCs. The receptor was derived from a young man in good health and CMV-seronegative. The rearrangement joins TRBV19 to TRBJ2-3, with a tentative D call TRBD2 (6 bases). The CDR3, as DNA: TGTGCCAGTAGTTGGAGGGTTGCAGATACGCAGTATTTT. Protein: CASSWRVADTQYF.